The 8 T cell receptor beta chains below all came from one sample that was sequenced in a study of blood T cell repertoires in COVID-19 (dated by TCRdb to 2019 to 2021). Libraries were made using the immunoSEQ multiplex PCR assay. The table was pulled from immuneACCESS by TCRdb, which kept in-frame rearrangements only. Such tables lose some clones; where checked, under half of the loss comes from unresolved V genes, and the rest has no known cause. Present in this sample are 130,000 to 150,000 clones, over 70% of which were seen just once. In total, the top ten clones hold about 10% of the sample. Sequencing was performed on PBMCs or T cells enriched from blood (not recorded which). These receptors came from a man between 60 and 70 years old who had recovered from COVID-19.

This clone was found a few times. The chain combines TRBV7-2 with TRBJ1-5; 8 nucleotides agree with TRBD1. CDR1 is SGHTA, CDR2 FQGNSA, per germline. This CDR3 has 14 amino acids. J was trimmed by 4 bases and V by 1 base; bases with no gene match: 0. CDR3 in DNA: TGTGCCAGCAGCTTAGGGACAGGGAATCAGCCCCAGCATTTT. Translation: CASSLGTGNQPQHF. Looking up the rest from reference TRBV7-2 and TRBJ1-5 gives the full variable domain: GAGVSQSPSNKVTEKGKDVELRCDPISGHTALYWYRQSLGQGLEFLIYFQGNSAPDKSGLPSDRFSAERTGGSVSTLTIQRTQQEDSAVYLCASSLGTGNQPQHFGDGTRLSIL.

V and J are TRBV6-8 and TRBJ1-1, with a possible D match to TRBD1 (5 bases). V was clipped by 6 bases and J by 2 bases, with 28 bases between them. The germline CDR1 and CDR2 sequences are MNHGY and SAAAGT. This CDR3 is built from 19 residues. CDR3: CASRLRGWRRARENTEAFF. In nucleotides, the CDR3 is TGTGCCAGCAGGCTTCGGGGCTGGAGGAGGGCAAGGGAAAACACTGAAGCTTTCTTT.

The gene calls are TRBV6-1 and TRBJ2-2, with 10 bases matching TRBD2. The length of the CDR3 is 16 residues. The V gene end was trimmed by 4 bases and the J gene end by 8 bases; junction bases not matched to a gene: 10. Germline CDR1 reads MNHNS; CDR2 reads SASEGT. CDR3 region: CASSVRPSGSVGELFF. CDR3 in DNA: TGTGCCAGCAGTGTACGGCCTAGCGGGAGTGTGGGGGAGCTGTTTTTT.

J is TRBJ2-2 and V is TRBV11-2; 7 positions match TRBD1. J was trimmed by 5 bases and V by 5 bases; bases with no gene match: 8. The germline CDR1 and CDR2 sequences are SGHAT and FQNNGV. This CDR3 has 15 residues. CDR3 DNA sequence: TGTGCCAGCAGCGTAACAGGGGTCTGGACCGGGGAGCTGTTTTTT. Amino acids: CASSVTGVWTGELFF.

V is TRBV28 and J is TRBJ2-7, with D possibly being TRBD2 (5 bases). The CDR3 totals 12 residues. The ends were cut back, 5 bases at V and 3 bases at J, with 8 bases in the middle. Germline V lookup: CDR1 MDHEN, CDR2 SYDVKM. The CDR3 is CASSPDFYEQYF. The CDR3 DNA reads TGTGCCAGCAGTCCGGACTTCTACGAGCAGTACTTC.

The chain carries TRBV21-1 and TRBJ1-1; the DNA was not compared with TRBD1, the D call given in the table. TRBV21-1 is a recognized pseudogene. The CDR3 extends over 16 amino acids. The CDR3 nucleotides are TGTGCCAGCAGCAGACACGGGACAGGGGTGGGGACTGAAGCTTTCTTT. Amino acids: CASSRHGTGVGTEAFF.

This clone was observed a few times. V gene TRBV6-1 combines with J gene TRBJ1-5; possible D gene TRBD1, 5 bases. Germline V gene data show CDR1 as MNHNS and CDR2 as SASEGT. Deletions cut 2 bases from V and 2 bases from J, with 7 bases between. CDR3 size: 14 residues. The chain's CDR3 is CASSEKGGNQPQHF. In nucleotides, the CDR3 is TGTGCCAGCAGTGAAAAAGGGGGCAATCAGCCCCAGCATTTT.

The gene calls are TRBV5-1 and TRBJ1-5; D possibly corresponds to TRBD1 (6 bases). CDR3 size: 15 residues. Germline CDR1 and CDR2: SGHRS and YFSETQ. V was clipped by 0 bases and J by 3 bases, with 10 bases between them. The CDR3 DNA follows: TGCGCCAGCAGCTTGGTAGGGGGAAACAATCAGCCCCAGCATTTT. It specifies CASSLVGGNNQPQHF.